Following are 10 T cell receptor beta chains from one sample sequenced in a study of CD8 T cells in ankylosing spondylitis. TCRdb fed the 5' RACE reads into MiXCR, producing one record per CDR3 protein. The sample has fewer than 350,000 distinct CDR3 sequences, roughly 12% seen once. Input material: blood, either unsorted or a sorted T cell fraction (not recorded which). Source of these receptors: a female donor with ankylosing spondylitis or in good health (not recorded which).

This clonotype was observed many times. The chain uses TRBV29-1 and TRBJ1-5; 7 positions agree with TRBD1. The junction had 3 bases not matched to a gene; V was cut back by 4 bases and J by 0 bases. The V gene's germline CDR1 is SQVTM and CDR2 ANQGSEA. The CDR3 is 14 amino acids. CDR3 region: CSVGRDSSNQPQHF. CDR3 sequence (DNA): TGCAGCGTTGGACGGGACAGTAGCAATCAGCCCCAGCATTTT.

This clonotype was detected many times. This chain uses TRBV7-8 with TRBJ1-1; D gene ambiguous. The CDR3 is 15 amino acids. Germline values: CDR1 SGHVS, CDR2 FQNEAQ. The V gene lost 0 bases and the J gene lost 5 bases, with 13 bases spanning the gap. The chain's CDR3 is CASSLARVRGTEAFF. Written as DNA, the CDR3 is TGTGCCAGCAGCTTAGCGCGGGTCCGCGGGACTGAAGCTTTCTTT.

This clonotype was counted ten times or more. The chain links TRBV6-5 to TRBJ2-1; D remains unclear. The length of the CDR3 is 15 residues. V was trimmed by 3 bases and J by 6 bases, leaving 15 bases between them. Germline assignment: CDR1 MNHEY and CDR2 SVGAGI. In DNA, the CDR3 is TGTGCCAGCAGTTATCTTCCCCCCTCGAGCAATGAGCAGTTCTTC. Protein sequence: CASSYLPPSSNEQFF.

In DNA form, the CDR3 reads TGTGCCAGCAGTTTCCCCGTGGCGGGAGGAGGGCAGCCCCAGCATTTT. It is translated as CASSFPVAGGGQPQHF. V usage is TRBV28 and J usage is TRBJ1-5, with D unclear. Trimming took 3 bases from V and 7 from J, leaving 19 bases between them. Germline V gene sequence: CDR1 MDHEN, CDR2 SYDVKM. The CDR3 covers 16 residues.

At least ten counts were recorded for this clonotype. The chain has TRBV20-1 and TRBJ1-6; D might be TRBD1 (6 bases). Germline CDR1 is DFQATT and CDR2 is SNEGSKA (reference sequence). CDR3 size: 13 residues. The ends were cut back, 7 bases at V and 3 bases at J, with 10 bases in the middle. The CDR3 sequence is CSGRDNYNSPLHF. CDR3 nucleotide sequence: TGCAGTGGCCGGGACAACTATAATTCACCCCTCCACTTT.

There are a few counts of this clonotype. The chain has TRBV18 and TRBJ1-2; tentatively, D is TRBD1 (6 bases). With 1 base removed from V and 3 bases from J, the gap between germline ends came to 9 bases. Per the germline V gene, CDR1 is KGHSH and CDR2 is LQKENI. This CDR3 comprises 14 residues. The DNA for the CDR3 is TGTGCCAGCTCACCACGGGCAGGGGACTATGGCTACACCTTC. This encodes CASSPRAGDYGYTF.

The chain couples TRBV7-9 to TRBJ2-2, with TRBD2 as a possible D gene (5 bases). Germline CDR1 SEHNR, CDR2 FQNEAQ (reference sequence). V lost 6 bases to trimming and J lost 3 bases, with 14 bases between them. This CDR3 has 15 amino acids. CDR3 region: CASRSAVGDTGELFF. Written as DNA, the CDR3 is TGTGCCAGCAGATCGGCGGTGGGAGACACCGGGGAGCTGTTTTTT.

This clonotype was counted at least ten times. The chain combines TRBV6-1 with TRBJ1-4; 7 positions agree with TRBD1. Germline CDR1 and CDR2: MNHNS and SASEGT. Trimming took 6 bases from V and 5 from J; bases not matched to a gene: 6. The CDR3 contains 14 residues. The CDR3 reads CASRLGQTNEKLFF. The CDR3 bases are TGTGCCAGCAGACTGGGACAGACAAATGAAAAACTGTTTTTT.

As to this clonotype: A read error is possible here, since a much larger clone lies one base away. CDR3 nucleotide sequence: TGTGCCAGCAGTTTCGGACCGGAAAGCCCCCAGCATTTT. It encodes CASSFGPESPQHF. V gene TRBV12-3 or TRBV12-4 combines with J gene TRBJ1-5; no clear D gene. This CDR3 spans 13 amino acids. V gave up 3 bases and J gave up 10 bases, with 13 bases separating them.

The gene calls are TRBV7-8 and TRBJ2-2; 7 positions agree with TRBD1. CDR3 size: 15 residues. J was trimmed by 7 bases and V by 5 bases; bases with no gene match: 10. Per the germline V gene, CDR1 is SGHVS and CDR2 is FQNEAQ. The CDR3 DNA sequence: TGTGCCAGCAGCGTAACAGGGGATAGTAGCGGGGAGCTGTTTTTT. This gives the protein CASSVTGDSSGELFF.